This TCR beta chain is drawn from a study of blood T cells in healthy people across ages. This clonotype was counted between two and nine times. Its antigen is currently unknown. Using a J-beta primer mix together with a sample-barcoded 5' primer, a second PCR was run for roughly 6 to 11 cycles. Each cDNA molecule was tagged by a template-switch adaptor that had 12 random nucleotides. TCRdb redid the calling of the 5' RACE reads with MiXCR, one entry per CDR3 protein. The sample lists under 2,000,000 distinct CDR3 sequences; around 50% were seen once. Study-level points and caveats: Older age coincided with a roughly linear decline in TCR beta diversity per million T cells.

V lost 5 bases and J lost 1, with 17 bases in between. CDR1 and CDR2 from the germline V gene are DFQATT and SNEGSKA (reference sequence). This CDR3 contains 15 residues. V usage is TRBV20-1 and J usage is TRBJ2-5; possibly TRBD2 for D (7 bases). Sequenced: blood. The TCR sequence derives from a woman aged 40 to 50 in good health. The CDR3 DNA sequence: TGCAGTGCTTTAGGGAGCGCGGGGGCCCAAGAGACCCAGTACTTC. Translation: CSALGSAGAQETQYF.